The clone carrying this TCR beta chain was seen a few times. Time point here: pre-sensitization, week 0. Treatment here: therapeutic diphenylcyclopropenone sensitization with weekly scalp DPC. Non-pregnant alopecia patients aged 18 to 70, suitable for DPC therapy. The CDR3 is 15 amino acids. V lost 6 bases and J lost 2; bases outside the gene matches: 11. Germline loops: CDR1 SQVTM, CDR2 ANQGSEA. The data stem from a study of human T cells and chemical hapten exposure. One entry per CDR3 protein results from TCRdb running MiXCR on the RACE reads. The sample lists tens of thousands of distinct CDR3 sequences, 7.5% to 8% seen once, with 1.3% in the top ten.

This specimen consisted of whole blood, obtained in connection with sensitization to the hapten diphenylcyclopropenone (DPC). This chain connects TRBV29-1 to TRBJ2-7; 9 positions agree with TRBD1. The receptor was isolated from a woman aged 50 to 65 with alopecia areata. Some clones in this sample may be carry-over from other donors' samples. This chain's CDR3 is CSVVPGQGNPYEQYF. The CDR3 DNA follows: TGCAGCGTCGTCCCGGGACAGGGAAACCCCTACGAGCAGTACTTC.